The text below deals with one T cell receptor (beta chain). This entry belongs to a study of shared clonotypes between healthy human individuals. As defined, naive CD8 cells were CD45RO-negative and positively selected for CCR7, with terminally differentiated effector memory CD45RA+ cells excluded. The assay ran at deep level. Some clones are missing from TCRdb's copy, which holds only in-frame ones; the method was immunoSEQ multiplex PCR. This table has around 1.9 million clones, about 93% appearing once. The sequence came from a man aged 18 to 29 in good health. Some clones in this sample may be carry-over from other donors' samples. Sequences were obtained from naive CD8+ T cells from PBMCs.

The CDR3 sequence: CASRPSPMNTEAFF. The CDR3 coding sequence is TGTGCCAGCAGACCGTCACCAATGAACACTGAAGCTTTCTTT. This rearrangement joins TRBV7-2 to TRBJ1-1; D not certain. Germline CDR1 and CDR2: SGHTA and FQGNSA. V was trimmed by 6 bases and J by 0 bases, leaving 11 bases between them. The CDR3 is 14 residues long.